The present T cell receptor (beta chain) was sequenced within a study of T cells in Graves' hyperthyroidism and ophthalmopathy. TCR beta CDR3 region amplification was performed from RNA transcripts. First-round RT-PCR targeting the TCR CDR3 was performed with the HTBI primer set. TCRdb processed the multiplex PCR reads anew with MiXCR; each CDR3 protein has one entry. The sample lists under 800,000 distinct CDR3 sequences; 12% to 15% were seen once. The table lists this clonotype with many counts. The CDR3 length is 15 residues. J gave up 1 base and V 8 bases, and 10 bases lay outside the gene matches. PBMCs stemmed from more than 7.5 ml fresh peripheral blood.

Specimen: blood. The TCR originated in a woman younger than 30 with Graves' hyperthyroidism. The V call is TRBV12-3 or TRBV12-4, the J call TRBJ2-5; 7 positions match TRBD2. The CDR3 loop is CASPKRGTTQETQYF. Written as DNA, the CDR3 is TGTGCCAGCCCGAAACGGGGGACTACCCAAGAGACCCAGTACTTC.